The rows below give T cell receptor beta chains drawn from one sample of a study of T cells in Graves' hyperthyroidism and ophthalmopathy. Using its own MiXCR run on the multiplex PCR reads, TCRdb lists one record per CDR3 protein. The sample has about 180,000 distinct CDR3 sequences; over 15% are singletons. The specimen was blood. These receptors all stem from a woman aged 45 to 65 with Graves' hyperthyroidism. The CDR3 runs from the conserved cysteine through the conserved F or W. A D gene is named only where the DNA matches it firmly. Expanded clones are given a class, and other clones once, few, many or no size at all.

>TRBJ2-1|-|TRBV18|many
CASSPLDGGGNNEQFF
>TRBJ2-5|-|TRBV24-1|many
CATSDTGLGGQETQYF
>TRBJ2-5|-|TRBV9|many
CASSVEGGETQYF
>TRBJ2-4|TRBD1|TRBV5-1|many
CASSLPRQGANIQYF
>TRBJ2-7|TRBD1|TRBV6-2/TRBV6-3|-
CASNKGGANHEQYF
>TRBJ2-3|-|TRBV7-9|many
CASSDSSVDTQYF
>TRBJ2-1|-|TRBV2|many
CASGDRGSYNEQFF
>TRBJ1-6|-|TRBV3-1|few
CASSQDFRDGGDSPLHF
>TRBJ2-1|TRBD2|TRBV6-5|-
CASSHGGSGSVTYNEQFF
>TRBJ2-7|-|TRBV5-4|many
CASSSQGRAAYEQYF
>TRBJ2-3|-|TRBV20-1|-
CSARAQADTQYF
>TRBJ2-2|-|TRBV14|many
CASSQRTPNTGELFF
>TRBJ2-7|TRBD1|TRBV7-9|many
CASSSGTGVFHEQYF
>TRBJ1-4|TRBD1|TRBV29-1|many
CSVGQPDRDYNEKLFF
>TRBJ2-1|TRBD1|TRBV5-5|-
CASSFRDRDYNEQFF
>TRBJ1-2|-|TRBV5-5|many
CASQDRTFNYGYTF
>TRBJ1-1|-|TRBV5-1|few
CASSQAGSTEAFF
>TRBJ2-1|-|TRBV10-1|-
CASSESASNEQFF
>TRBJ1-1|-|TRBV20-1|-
CSARDPGPNTEAFF
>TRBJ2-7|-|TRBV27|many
CASSLGTTQEQYF
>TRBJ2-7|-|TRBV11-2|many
CASSLAGPSYEQYF
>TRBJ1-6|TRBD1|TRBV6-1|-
CASSGDRGGTLHF